The 14 T cell receptor beta chains presented below share a single source sample, sequenced in a study of neoadjuvant anti-PD-1 for oral cavity cancer. This table comes from immunoSEQ multiplex PCR, and its TCRdb copy is limited to in-frame clones, with some not included. The repertoire includes approximately 67,000 clones, around four fifths of them detected once, and 3.4% sits in the top ten. Sequenced here: PBMCs, sampled before nivolumab (anti-PD-1) treatment. Receptors were obtained from a person between 40 and 80 years old with oral cavity squamous cell carcinoma.

This rearrangement joins TRBV28 to TRBJ2-2; 7 nucleotides agree with TRBD1. V gave up 6 bases and J gave up 1 base; unmatched junction bases: 8. The CDR3 has 16 residues. The germline V gene has CDR1 MDHEN and CDR2 SYDVKM. The CDR3 spells CASRSGTALNTGELFF. The DNA of the CDR3 is TGTGCCAGCAGGTCCGGGACAGCGCTGAACACCGGGGAGCTGTTTTTT.

The CDR3 DNA is TGTGCCAGCAGCTTGGACCTAGAGGGGACCAAAAACATTCAGTACTTC. This codes for CASSLDLEGTKNIQYF. The J gene is TRBJ2-4, the V gene TRBV5-4; D tentatively reads TRBD1 or TRBD2 (5 bases each). CDR1 and CDR2 (germline): SGHNT, YYREEE (reference sequence). The CDR3 is made up of 16 amino acids. The V gene lost 0 bases and the J gene lost 2 bases, with 12 bases spanning the gap.

J is TRBJ1-2 and V is TRBV6-5; D is possibly TRBD1 (6 bases). This CDR3 has 15 amino acids. Trimming shortened V by 2 bases and J by 2 bases, and 12 bases separated the two germline ends. Germline CDR1 reads MNHEY; CDR2 reads SVGAGI. The CDR3 is CASSYGQGLNYGYTF. DNA for the CDR3: TGTGCCAGCAGTTACGGGCAGGGGCTAAACTATGGCTACACCTTC.

This sequence joins TRBV6-1 and TRBJ1-6; D unresolved. The CDR3 contains 15 residues. Germline values: CDR1 MNHNS, CDR2 SASEGT. V was trimmed by 6 bases and J by 5 bases, leaving 14 bases between them. The CDR3, as DNA: TGTGCCAGCAGGTGGGAGTCCGGGAATAATTCACCCCTCCACTTT. Translating it yields CASRWESGNNSPLHF.

The chain combines TRBV27 with TRBJ1-6; TRBD1 matches 8 bases. CDR3 length: 15 amino acids. The germline V gene has CDR1 MNHEY and CDR2 SMNVEV (reference sequence). The V segment lost 4 bases and the J segment 7 bases; nucleotides outside the gene matches: 6. The CDR3 here is CASSSGGVLNSPLHF. CDR3 bases: TGTGCCAGCAGTTCAGGGGGCGTTCTGAATTCACCCCTCCACTTT.

This chain links TRBV7-2 with TRBJ2-1, with 11 positions matching TRBD2. The junction had 7 bases not matched to a gene; V was cut back by 5 bases and J by 4 bases. The CDR3 has 16 amino acids. From germline, CDR1 is SGHTA and CDR2 FQGNSA. The CDR3 is CASSNSGGARYNEQFF. The DNA of the CDR3 is TGTGCCAGCAGCAATAGCGGGGGGGCCCGGTACAATGAGCAGTTCTTC.

The chain recombines TRBV12-5 with TRBJ2-2; D gene ambiguous. This CDR3 is 16 amino acids long. Trimming stripped 0 bases from V and 4 bases from J, with 12 bases between. Germline CDR1 LGHNT, CDR2 FRNRAP. The CDR3 coding sequence is TGTGCTAGTGGTTTGGTGACCGGGCCGTTCACCGGGGAGCTGTTTTTT. Its translation: CASGLVTGPFTGELFF.

The V and J genes are TRBV4-1 and TRBJ2-3; 10 nucleotides align to TRBD1. The CDR3 has 15 residues. The V and J ends lost 4 bases and 4 bases, in that order; junction bases with no gene match: 5. Germline CDR1 and CDR2: MGHRA and YSYEKL. The CDR3 region has the DNA TGCGCCAGCAGCCTGACAGGGGGCAATGCAGATACGCAGTATTTT. As protein: CASSLTGGNADTQYF.

The genes are TRBV21-1 and TRBJ2-2; the D call in the table, TRBD1, was not verified against the DNA. TRBV21-1 is deemed a pseudogene. This CDR3 contains 17 residues. CDR3 residues: CASSKANMQGGTGELFF. The CDR3 nucleotides are TGTGCCAGCAGCAAAGCCAATATGCAGGGGGGCACCGGGGAGCTGTTTTTT.

The rearrangement uses TRBV27 and TRBJ1-1, with D possibly TRBD1 on 5 matching bases. Per germline, CDR1 MNHEY and CDR2 SMNVEV (reference sequence). Between the trimmed V and J ends, which lost 4 bases and 6 bases, there was a span of 15 bases. The CDR3 spans 14 residues. Written as DNA, the CDR3 is TGTGCCAGCAGTTCGGGACTCCCGGTCGCTGAAGCTTTCTTT. Translating it yields CASSSGLPVAEAFF.

The gene calls are TRBV6-5 and TRBJ2-1; D is perhaps TRBD2 (5 bases). Trimming removed 2 bases from V and 0 bases from J, with 8 bases in between. This CDR3 has 15 residues. Germline-derived CDR1 and CDR2 are MNHEY and SVGAGI. CDR3 in amino acids: CASSYGGSSYNEQFF. For the CDR3, the DNA is TGTGCCAGCAGTTACGGTGGGAGCTCCTACAATGAGCAGTTCTTC.

This clone was observed a few times. The rearrangement uses TRBV15 and TRBJ2-1, with D possibly matching TRBD2 (6 bases). Trimming stripped 5 bases from V and 7 bases from J, with 15 bases between. This CDR3 contains 14 residues. The germline gives CDR1 LNHNV, CDR2 YYDKDF (reference sequence). In nucleotides, the CDR3 is TGTGCCACCAGCGGGAGCGGGTCTTGGAATGAGCAGTTCTTC. As protein: CATSGSGSWNEQFF. Full variable domain (missing parts from reference TRBV15 and TRBJ2-1): DAMVIQNPRYQVTQFGKPVTLSCSQTLNHNVMYWYQQKSSQAPKLLFHYYDKDFNNEADTPDNFQSRRPNTSFCFLDIRSPGLGDTAMYLCATSGSGSWNEQFFGPGTRLTVL.

This chain joins TRBV5-1 and TRBJ2-3; D uncertain. Germline assignment: CDR1 SGHRS and CDR2 YFSETQ. V was trimmed by 7 bases and J by 0 bases, leaving 12 bases between them. The CDR3 is 14 residues long. The CDR3 here is CASCLGGSTDTQYF. The CDR3 DNA follows: TGCGCCAGCTGTCTCGGCGGCAGCACAGATACGCAGTATTTT.

The chain employs TRBV7-9 and TRBJ1-2; the match to TRBD1 covers 7 bases. This CDR3 region has 14 residues. Germline-derived CDR1 and CDR2 are SEHNR and FQNEAQ (reference sequence). V was pared by 5 bases and J by 8 bases, with 11 bases of the junction left unmatched. The CDR3 is CASSHTGAAWGYTF. DNA of the CDR3: TGTGCCAGCAGCCACACAGGGGCGGCTTGGGGCTACACCTTC. Looking up the rest from reference TRBV7-9 and TRBJ1-2 gives the full variable domain: DTGVSQNPRHKITKRGQNVTFRCDPISEHNRLYWYRQTLGQGPEFLTYFQNEAQLEKSRLLSDRFSAERPKGSFSTLEIQRTEQGDSAMYLCASSHTGAAWGYTFGSGTRLTVV.